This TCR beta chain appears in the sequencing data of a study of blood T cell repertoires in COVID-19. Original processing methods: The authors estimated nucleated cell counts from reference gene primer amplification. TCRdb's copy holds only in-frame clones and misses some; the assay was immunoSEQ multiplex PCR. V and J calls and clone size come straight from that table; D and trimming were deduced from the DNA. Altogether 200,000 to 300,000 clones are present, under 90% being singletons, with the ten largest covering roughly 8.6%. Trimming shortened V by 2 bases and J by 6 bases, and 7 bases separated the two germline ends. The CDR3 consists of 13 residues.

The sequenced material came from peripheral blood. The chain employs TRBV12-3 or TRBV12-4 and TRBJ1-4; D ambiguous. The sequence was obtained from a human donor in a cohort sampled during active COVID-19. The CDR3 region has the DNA TGTGCCAGCAGTTTATACTTGGATGAAAAACTGTTTTTT. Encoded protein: CASSLYLDEKLFF.